The 15 T cell receptor beta chains below all came from one sample that was sequenced in a study of cytomegalovirus exposure and HLA in healthy donors. Primers included in the PCR were 60 Vbeta and 13 Jbeta primers. Only in-frame clones appear in the TCRdb table, and some are missing; sequencing was by immunoSEQ multiplex PCR. The sample lists under 110,000 clones, about 75% seen once, with under 11% in the top ten. Specimen: PBMCs. These receptors came from a man in his forties or fifties in good health and CMV-seronegative.

This chain uses TRBV7-9 with TRBJ1-6; D perhaps matches TRBD1 (6 bases). The germline V gene has CDR1 SEHNR and CDR2 FQNEAQ (reference sequence). The CDR3 loop spans 16 amino acids. Trimming stripped 1 base from V and 8 bases from J, with 15 bases between. The CDR3 nucleotides are TGTGCCAGCAGCTTAGGGGACGGGGGGGCCTATTCACCCCTCCACTTT. As protein: CASSLGDGGAYSPLHF.

Comments on this clone: Other nucleotide sequences in the sample specify the same CDR3. The gene calls are TRBV9 and TRBJ2-5, with 7 nucleotides matching TRBD1. Germline loops: CDR1 SGDLS, CDR2 YYNGEE. CDR3 length equals 16 residues. The V gene end was trimmed by 4 bases and the J gene end by 1 base; junction bases not matched to a gene: 10. In DNA, the CDR3 is TGTGCCAGCAGCACCCGGGACAGAGGGCCCCAAGAGACCCAGTACTTC. It codes for CASSTRDRGPQETQYF.

V gene TRBV11-2 combines with J gene TRBJ2-7; 9 bases align to TRBD1. Germline V gene lookup returns CDR1 SGHAT and CDR2 FQNNGV. This CDR3 has 17 residues. V shed 4 bases and J 0 bases; nucleotides not matched to a gene: 10. CDR3 sequence: CASSSGTGGISSYEQYF. CDR3 DNA: TGTGCCAGCAGCTCAGGAACAGGGGGCATTAGCTCCTACGAGCAGTACTTC.

This chain joins TRBV5-6 and TRBJ2-6; no firm D call. Germline CDR1 reads SGHDT; CDR2 reads YYEEEE. The V end lost 4 bases, the J end lost 2 bases, and 19 bases lay between the germline ends. This CDR3 is 18 amino acids long. CDR3 sequence reads: CASSVIFPPLAGANVLTF. The CDR3 DNA follows: TGTGCCAGCAGCGTCATATTCCCTCCTTTAGCTGGGGCCAACGTCCTGACTTTC.

The V and J genes are TRBV29-1 and TRBJ2-3, with 10 bases identical to TRBD1. Trimming took 3 bases from V and 13 from J; bases not matched to a gene: 7. Per germline, CDR1 SQVTM and CDR2 ANQGSEA. The CDR3 is 12 amino acids. CDR3 sequence (DNA): TGCAGCGTTGATTCGGGACAGGGGCCCAAGTATTTT. Translation gives CSVDSGQGPKYF.

The DNA for the CDR3 is TGTGCCAGTAGTATAGATCTGGCGGGAGGCGGAGATACGCAGTATTTT. As protein: CASSIDLAGGGDTQYF. The genes are TRBV19 and TRBJ2-3, with 8 bases matching TRBD2. The trim removed 0 bases at V and 5 bases at J, leaving 7 bases unmatched. Germline V gene sequence: CDR1 LNHDA, CDR2 SQIVND (reference sequence). The CDR3 covers 16 residues.

The chain links TRBV14 to TRBJ1-4, with D possibly matching TRBD1 (6 bases). Per the germline V gene, CDR1 is SGHDN and CDR2 is FVKESK. V was pared by 0 bases and J by 7 bases, with 21 bases between. The CDR3 loop spans 18 amino acids. CDR3 nucleotides: TGTGCCAGCAGCCAAGATAGCCGGCTACAGGGTGGGACTGAAAAACTGTTTTTT. Protein product: CASSQDSRLQGGTEKLFF.

Only one count was recorded for this clone. The V and J genes are TRBV7-2 and TRBJ2-1, with a weak D call TRBD2 (5 bases). This CDR3 contains 15 residues. Germline V gene data show CDR1 as SGHTA and CDR2 as FQGNSA. Between the trimmed V and J ends, which lost 2 bases and 7 bases, there was a span of 15 bases. This chain's CDR3 is CASSLMPSGRNEQFF. The CDR3 DNA follows: TGTGCCAGCAGCTTAATGCCTAGTGGGAGAAATGAGCAGTTCTTC. The whole variable domain, filled in from reference TRBV7-2 and TRBJ2-1, reads GAGVSQSPSNKVTEKGKDVELRCDPISGHTALYWYRQSLGQGLEFLIYFQGNSAPDKSGLPSDRFSAERTGGSVSTLTIQRTQQEDSAVYLCASSLMPSGRNEQFFGPGTRLTVL.

The chain recombines TRBV11-2 with TRBJ1-4; tentatively, D is TRBD1 (5 bases). The CDR3 spans 14 residues. Trimming shortened V by 5 bases and J by 3 bases, and 10 bases separated the two germline ends. The germline V gene encodes CDR1 SGHAT and CDR2 FQNNGV. The CDR3, as DNA: TGTGCCAGCAGCCCTCAGGGATCTAATGAAAAACTGTTTTTT. This codes for CASSPQGSNEKLFF.

The CDR3 reads CASSWTADTNTGELFF. The CDR3 DNA follows: TGCGCCAGCAGCTGGACAGCTGATACGAACACCGGGGAGCTGTTTTTT. V gene TRBV5-1 combines with J gene TRBJ2-2, with D perhaps matching TRBD1 (6 bases). Germline loops: CDR1 SGHRS, CDR2 YFSETQ. CDR3 length: 16 amino acids. Between the trimmed V and J ends, which lost 3 bases and 0 bases, there was a span of 12 bases. Complete variable domain (other parts from reference TRBV5-1 and TRBJ2-2): KAGVTQTPRYLIKTRGQQVTLSCSPISGHRSVSWYQQTPGQGLQFLFEYFSETQRNKGNFPGRFSGRQFSNSRSEMNVSTLELGDSALYLCASSWTADTNTGELFFGEGSRLTVL.

The CDR3: CASSPFMTGANYGYTF. The CDR3 DNA reads TGCGCCAGCAGCCCGTTTATGACGGGGGCTAACTATGGCTACACCTTC. J is TRBJ1-2 and V is TRBV5-1; TRBD1 is a possible D gene (5 bases). There are 16 residues in the CDR3. The ends were cut back, 4 bases at V and 0 bases at J, with 16 bases in the middle. CDR1 and CDR2 (germline): SGHRS, YFSETQ.

V gene TRBV10-3 combines with J gene TRBJ2-5; 7 nucleotides agree with TRBD1. With 8 bases clipped from V and 3 bases from J, the junction kept 15 bases outside the gene matches. This CDR3 comprises 16 residues. From germline, CDR1 is ENHRY and CDR2 SYGVKD. CDR3 protein: CAIANRDRPEEETQYF. The CDR3 DNA is TGTGCCATCGCCAACCGGGACAGACCCGAGGAAGAGACCCAGTACTTC.

There are a few counts of this clone. This chain uses TRBV6-4 with TRBJ2-2; D possibly corresponds to TRBD1 (6 bases). In germline, CDR1 is MRHNA, CDR2 SNTAGT. The CDR3 is 15 residues long. With 4 bases removed from V and 6 bases from J, the gap between germline ends came to 15 bases. The CDR3 coding sequence is TGTGCCAGCAGTGCAGCCGGGGCAGGGGCCGGGGAGCTGTTTTTT. Amino acids: CASSAAGAGAGELFF.

The gene calls are TRBV7-9 and TRBJ1-5; TRBD1 aligns across 8 bases. The germline CDR1 and CDR2 sequences are SEHNR and FQNEAQ (reference sequence). The CDR3 extends over 14 amino acids. The ends lost 5 bases at V and 5 bases at J; junction bases unmatched: 5. CDR3 DNA sequence: TGTGCCAGCAGCCCCGGGACAGGAGATCAGCCCCAGCATTTT. Translated, it gives CASSPGTGDQPQHF.

This clone appeared a few times. The chain recombines TRBV6-4 with TRBJ1-1, with unresolved D. Trimming removed 8 bases from V and 0 bases from J, with 10 bases in between. The CDR3 consists of 13 residues. CDR1 is MRHNA, CDR2 SNTAGT, per germline. The chain's CDR3 is CASSTGMNTEAFF. CDR3 coding DNA: TGTGCCAGCTCTACCGGGATGAACACTGAAGCTTTCTTT.